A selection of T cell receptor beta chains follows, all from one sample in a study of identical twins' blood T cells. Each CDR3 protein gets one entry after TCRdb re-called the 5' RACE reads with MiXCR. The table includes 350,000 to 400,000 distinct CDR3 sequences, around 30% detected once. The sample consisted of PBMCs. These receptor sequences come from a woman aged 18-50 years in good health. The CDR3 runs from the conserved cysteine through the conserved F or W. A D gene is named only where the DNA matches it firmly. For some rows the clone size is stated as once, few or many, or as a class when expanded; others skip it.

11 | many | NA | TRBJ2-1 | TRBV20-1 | TGCAGTGCTAGTCGTAGCTATGAGCAGTTCTTC | CSASRSYEQFF
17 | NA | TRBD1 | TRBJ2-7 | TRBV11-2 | TGTGCCAGCAGCTTAGATTTTGGGACAGGGTTTCTCTACGAGCAGTACTTC | CASSLDFGTGFLYEQYF
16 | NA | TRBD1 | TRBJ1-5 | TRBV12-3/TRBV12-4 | TGTGCCAGCAGATTGGACAGGGTGCCTCGAGTTCAGCCCCAGCATTTT | CASRLDRVPRVQPQHF
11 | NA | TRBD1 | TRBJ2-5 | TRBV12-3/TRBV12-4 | TGTGCCACGGGACAGGGAAAGACCCAGTACTTC | CATGQGKTQYF
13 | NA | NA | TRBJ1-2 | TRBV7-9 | TGTGCCAGCAGTCTTTATGACCACTATGGCTACACCTTC | CASSLYDHYGYTF
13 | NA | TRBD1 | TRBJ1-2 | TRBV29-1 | TGCAGCGTTGGCCAAACAGGGGACTATGGCTACACCTTC | CSVGQTGDYGYTF
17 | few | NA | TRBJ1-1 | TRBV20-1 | TGCAGTGCTAGAGTAGTTATGAAGCGGAACGGGGGGACTGAAGCTTTCTTT | CSARVVMKRNGGTEAFF
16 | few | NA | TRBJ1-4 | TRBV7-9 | TGTGCCAGCAGCTTGGGGACTCGGGAAACGAGTGAAAAACTGTTTTTT | CASSLGTRETSEKLFF
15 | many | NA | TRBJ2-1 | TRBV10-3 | TGTGCCATCAGTGAGTCGATAAGCTCCTACAATGAGCAGTTCTTC | CAISESISSYNEQFF
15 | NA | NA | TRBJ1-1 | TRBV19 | TGTGCCAGTAGTATAGATCGGTCAGGGGCTAGTGAAGCTTTCTTT | CASSIDRSGASEAFF